A selection of T cell receptor beta chains follows, all from one sample in a study of T cells in Graves' hyperthyroidism and ophthalmopathy. TCRdb used MiXCR to reprocess the multiplex PCR reads, holding one entry per CDR3 protein. The table shows roughly 500,000 distinct CDR3 sequences, with more than 11% occurring only once. Sample: blood. The receptors were gathered from a woman aged 30 to 39 with Graves' hyperthyroidism that later progressed to Graves' ophthalmopathy. CDR3s include the opening cysteine and the closing phenylalanine or tryptophan. D genes are given only for firm matches. Clone size is shown for a subset of rows, as once, few, many or a class of expanded clone.

D	V	J	size	DNA	CDR3
NA	TRBV10-1	TRBJ2-2	many	TGCGCCAGCTGGGGGCAGGCTGGGGAGCTGTTTTTT	CASWGQAGELFF
NA	TRBV11-2	TRBJ2-7	many	TGTGCCAGCAGCTCCCCGGGAGCCTACGAGCAGTACTTC	CASSSPGAYEQYF
NA	TRBV30	TRBJ2-1	few	TGTGCCTGGAGCCGCTTACAGGGATCTGAGCAGTTCTTC	CAWSRLQGSEQFF
TRBD1	TRBV4-2	TRBJ2-7	many	TGTGCCAGCAGCTCGGGACAGGCTCCCTACGAGCAGTACTTC	CASSSGQAPYEQYF
NA	TRBV15	TRBJ2-1	many	TGTGCCACCAGCAGAGATATTTCCCCAGGGAATGAGCAGTTCTTC	CATSRDISPGNEQFF
NA	TRBV3-1	TRBJ1-4	NA	TGTGCCAGCAGTTCCGGCCAGGGATCTAATGAAAAACTGTTTTTT	CASSSGQGSNEKLFF
TRBD2	TRBV5-6	TRBJ2-7	NA	TGTGCCAGCAGCCCGGGGACTAGCGGGGTGTACTACGAGCAGTACTTC	CASSPGTSGVYYEQYF
TRBD1	TRBV2	TRBJ2-4	many	TGTGCCAGCAGTTACCGGGACAGAGAAAACATTCAGTACTTC	CASSYRDRENIQYF
NA	TRBV9	TRBJ2-2	few	TGTGCCAGCAGCTTTCCGGGACATGGTGCGGAGAACACCGGGGAGCTGTTTTTT	CASSFPGHGAENTGELFF
TRBD1	TRBV24-1	TRBJ2-3	once	TGTGCCATCCGGGACAGTGGCACAGATACGCAGTATTTT	CAIRDSGTDTQYF
NA	TRBV4-3	TRBJ1-3	NA	TGCGCCAGCAGCCAAGATTTTTCCGGTTCTGGAAACACCATATATTTT	CASSQDFSGSGNTIYF